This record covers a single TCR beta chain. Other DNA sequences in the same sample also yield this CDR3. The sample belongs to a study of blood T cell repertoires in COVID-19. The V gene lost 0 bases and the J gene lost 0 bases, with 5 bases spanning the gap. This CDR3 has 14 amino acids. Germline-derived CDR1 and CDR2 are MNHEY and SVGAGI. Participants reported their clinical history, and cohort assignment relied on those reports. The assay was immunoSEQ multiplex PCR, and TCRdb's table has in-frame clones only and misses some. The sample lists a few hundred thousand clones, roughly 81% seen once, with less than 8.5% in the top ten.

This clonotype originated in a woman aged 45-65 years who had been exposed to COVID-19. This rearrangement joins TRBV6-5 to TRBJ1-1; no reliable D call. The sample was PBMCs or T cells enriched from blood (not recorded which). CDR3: CASSYSRVNTEAFF. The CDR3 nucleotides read TGTGCCAGCAGTTACTCGAGGGTGAACACTGAAGCTTTCTTT.